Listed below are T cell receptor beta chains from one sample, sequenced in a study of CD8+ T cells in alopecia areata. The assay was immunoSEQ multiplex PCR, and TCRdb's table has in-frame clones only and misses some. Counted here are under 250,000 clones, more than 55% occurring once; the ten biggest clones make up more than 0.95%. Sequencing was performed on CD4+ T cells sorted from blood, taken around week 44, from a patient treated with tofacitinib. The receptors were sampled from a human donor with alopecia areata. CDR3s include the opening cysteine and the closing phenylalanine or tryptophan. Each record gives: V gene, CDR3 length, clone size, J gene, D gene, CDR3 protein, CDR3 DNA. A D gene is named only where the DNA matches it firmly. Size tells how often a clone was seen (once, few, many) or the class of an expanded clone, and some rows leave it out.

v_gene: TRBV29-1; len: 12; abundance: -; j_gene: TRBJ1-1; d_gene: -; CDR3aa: CSGGGGNAEAFF; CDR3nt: TGCAGCGGCGGTGGGGGGAATGCTGAAGCTTTCTTT
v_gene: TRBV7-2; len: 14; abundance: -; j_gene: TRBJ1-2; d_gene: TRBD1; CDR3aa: CASSLDRVEYGYTF; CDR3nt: TGTGCCAGCAGCTTGGACAGGGTTGAGTATGGCTACACCTTC
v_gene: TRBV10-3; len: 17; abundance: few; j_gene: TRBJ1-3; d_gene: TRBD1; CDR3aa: CAIRSNPGGATGNTIYF; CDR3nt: TGTGCCATCAGATCAAACCCAGGGGGTGCAACTGGAAACACCATATATTTT
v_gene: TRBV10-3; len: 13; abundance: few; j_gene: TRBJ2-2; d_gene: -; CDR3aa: CAPLGGHTGELFF; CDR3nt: TGTGCCCCCCTCGGGGGCCACACCGGGGAGCTGTTTTTT
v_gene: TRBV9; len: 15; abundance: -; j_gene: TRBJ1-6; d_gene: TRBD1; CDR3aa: CASSTLGQGNSPLHF; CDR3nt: TGTGCCAGCAGCACCCTAGGACAGGGCAATTCACCCCTCCACTTT
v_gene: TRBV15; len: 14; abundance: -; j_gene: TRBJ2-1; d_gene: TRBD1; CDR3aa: CATDRDRRNNEQFF; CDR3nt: TGTGCCACAGACCGGGACAGGAGAAACAATGAGCAGTTCTTC
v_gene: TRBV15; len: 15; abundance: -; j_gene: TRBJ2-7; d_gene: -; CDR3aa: CATSRENPGSYEQYF; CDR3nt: TGTGCCACCAGCAGAGAGAACCCGGGCTCCTACGAGCAGTACTTC
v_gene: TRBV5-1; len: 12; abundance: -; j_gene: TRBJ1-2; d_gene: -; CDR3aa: CASSLAGYGYTF; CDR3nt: TGCGCCAGCAGCTTGGCGGGTTATGGCTACACCTTC
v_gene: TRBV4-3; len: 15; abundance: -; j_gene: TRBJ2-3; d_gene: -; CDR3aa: CASSQDWHYQDTQYF; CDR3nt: TGCGCCAGCAGCCAAGATTGGCACTACCAAGATACGCAGTATTTT
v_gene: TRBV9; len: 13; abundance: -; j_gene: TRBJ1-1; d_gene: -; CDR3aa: CASSVGGSTEAFF; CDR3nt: TGTGCCAGCAGCGTGGGTGGGAGCACTGAAGCTTTCTTT
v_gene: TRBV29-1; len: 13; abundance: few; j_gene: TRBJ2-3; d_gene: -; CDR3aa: CSVDYIFTDTQYF; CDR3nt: TGCAGCGTTGACTACATTTTCACAGATACGCAGTATTTT
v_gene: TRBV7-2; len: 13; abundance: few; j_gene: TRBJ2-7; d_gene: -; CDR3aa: CASSLANPYEQYF; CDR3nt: TGTGCCAGCAGCTTAGCTAACCCCTACGAGCAGTACTTC